This entry lists 2 T cell receptor beta chains sequenced from one sample in a study of T cells in Graves' hyperthyroidism and ophthalmopathy. Using RNA transcripts as the source, TCR beta CDR3 regions were amplified. Researchers ran a first-round RT-PCR on the TCR CDR3 using the HTBI primer set. TCRdb re-analysed the multiplex PCR reads in MiXCR, keeping a single row per CDR3 protein. The sample carries under 550,000 distinct CDR3 sequences, 15% to 20% recorded once. Sequences were obtained from blood. The receptor set was obtained from a middle-aged man with Graves' ophthalmopathy.

The genes are TRBV29-1 and TRBJ1-4, with D maybe TRBD1 (6 bases). CDR3 length: 14 amino acids. CDR1 is SQVTM and CDR2 is ANQGSEA in the germline V gene. Trimming cost V 4 bases and J 3 bases, with 12 bases left between them. The CDR3 DNA sequence: TGCAGCGTTGTTACGGGGGCTTCTAATGAAAAACTGTTTTTT. Amino acids: CSVVTGASNEKLFF.

This clonotype was recorded a few times. The chain couples TRBV20-1 to TRBJ1-6; 8 positions match TRBD1. This CDR3 spans 14 amino acids. Germline V gene lookup returns CDR1 DFQATT and CDR2 SNEGSKA (reference sequence). J was trimmed by 7 bases and V by 2 bases; bases with no gene match: 4. CDR3 DNA sequence: TGCAGTGCTAGACAGGGGGCGAACAATTCACCCCTCCACTTT. This translates into CSARQGANNSPLHF.